The clone carrying this T cell receptor (beta chain) was seen a handful of times. Profiling relied on immunoSEQ multiplex PCR, and the TCRdb table lists in-frame clones only, not all of them. The sample has over 300,000 clones; about nine tenths are singletons. The record originates from a study of blood T cell repertoires in COVID-19. V lost 6 bases and J lost 0; bases outside the gene matches: 4. The CDR3 contains 15 residues. Germline CDR1 SNHLY, CDR2 FYNNEI. Participants came from roughly 24 US areas, aged roughly 18 to 90 years. This clonotype originated in a woman aged 18-29 years who had recovered from COVID-19. Sequences were obtained from PBMCs or T cells enriched from blood (not recorded which). The rearrangement links TRBV2 to TRBJ1-5, with 8 bases aligning to TRBD1. The CDR3 here is CASRGQAYSNQPQHF. CDR3 coding DNA: TGTGCCAGCAGGGGACAGGCATATAGCAATCAGCCCCAGCATTTT.